These T cell receptor beta chains were read from a single sample in a study of blood T cell repertoires in COVID-19. Using immunoSEQ multiplex PCR, the repertoire was profiled, and TCRdb retains in-frame clones only, with some absent. The repertoire has approximately 170,000 clones, about 86% of them found once; the top ten carry about a tenth. The specimen was peripheral blood. Source of these receptors: a man between 65 and 85 years old with active or convalescent COVID-19. Each CDR3 is given without its conserved first and last residue. Each record gives: V gene, CDR3 protein.

>TRBV19
ASSPRTDSNEKLF
>TRBV9
ASSTGTSVQETQY
>TRBV5-5
ASSSMGLAGLSSYNEQF
>TRBV28
ATSAGGLYEQY
>TRBV5-5
ASSQGGGAF
>TRBV28
ASRPTSGVYSEQF
>TRBV2
ASSAGTSGTDTQY
>TRBV7-2
ASSLGPGANYGYT
>TRBV5-5
ASSPWDKSTDTQY
>TRBV20-1
SPGQGREQY
>TRBV10-3
AIRGGTGAKAGELF
>TRBV9
ASSVEDIYDEQY
>TRBV3-1/TRBV3-2
ASSQTSGDYNEQF
>TRBV5-8
ASSFSHYGYT
>TRBV12-2
ASRRAEGGNSPLH
>TRBV18
ASSPSYGRGSTDTQY
>TRBV6-5
ASSLQGANYEQY
>TRBV2
ASSDGFGRETQY
>TRBV28
ASSLGDRDQDEQY
>TRBV3-1/TRBV3-2
ASRRDTDTQY
>TRBV2
ASSEPTGDFILNYGYT
>TRBV9
ASSVVGQSPTGELF